Following are 30 T cell receptor beta chains from one sample sequenced in a study of blood T cell repertoires in COVID-19. Repertoires were generated with immunoSEQ multiplex PCR, while TCRdb's copy carries only in-frame clones and drops some. The sample shows 150,000 to 200,000 clones, 70% to 85% of them seen only once. The specimen sequenced was peripheral blood. These TCRs come from a man aged 80 or over with COVID-19, enrolled during active disease.

This clone was recorded once. The chain has TRBV28 and TRBJ1-5; D not certain. This CDR3 has 13 residues. Germline V CDR1 and CDR2: MDHEN, SYDVKM. V gave up 6 bases and J gave up 6 bases, with 12 bases separating them. The DNA of the CDR3 is TGTGCCAGCAGAAACGGGGTGCGTCAGCCCCAGCATTTT. Translation: CASRNGVRQPQHF.

The CDR3 spells CASSPNEGQPQHF. The CDR3 bases are TGTGCCAGCAGCCCGAATGAGGGACAGCCCCAGCATTTT. This rearrangement joins TRBV7-3 to TRBJ1-5; D gene unclear. CDR3 length: 13 amino acids. The germline gives CDR1 SGHTA, CDR2 FQGTGA. V was trimmed by 5 bases and J by 7 bases, leaving 12 bases between them.

This chain uses TRBV11-2 with TRBJ2-7, with TRBD2 matching over 7 bases. The length of the CDR3 is 17 residues. CDR1 is SGHAT, CDR2 FQNNGV, per germline. The trim removed 0 bases at V and 4 bases at J, leaving 12 bases unmatched. The CDR3 sequence: CASSLDDLGGMPYEQYF. CDR3 nucleotide sequence: TGTGCCAGCAGCTTAGACGACCTCGGGGGGATGCCTTACGAGCAGTACTTC. The full variable domain, in which reference TRBV11-2 and TRBJ2-7 provide the parts outside the CDR3, is EAGVAQSPRYKIIEKRQSVAFWCNPISGHATLYWYQQILGQGPKLLIQFQNNGVVDDSQLPKDRFSAERLKGVDSTLKIQPAKLEDSAVYLCASSLDDLGGMPYEQYFGPGTRLTVT.

The V gene is TRBV15, the J gene TRBJ2-3; TRBD1 aligns across 8 bases. CDR3 length equals 16 residues. CDR1 and CDR2 from the germline V gene are LNHNV and YYDKDF (reference sequence). The V segment lost 1 base and the J segment 0 bases; nucleotides outside the gene matches: 3. DNA of the CDR3: TGTGCCACCAGCAGAGGACAGGGGATGAGCACAGATACGCAGTATTTT. Translated, it gives CATSRGQGMSTDTQYF. Supplemented by reference TRBV15 and TRBJ2-3, the full variable domain reads DAMVIQNPRYQVTQFGKPVTLSCSQTLNHNVMYWYQQKSSQAPKLLFHYYDKDFNNEADTPDNFQSRRPNTSFCFLDIRSPGLGDTAMYLCATSRGQGMSTDTQYFGPGTRLTVL.

In its sample, this clone was seen once. The chain links TRBV6-6 to TRBJ1-5, with D hard to call. Deletions cut 0 bases from V and 6 bases from J, with 6 bases between. The germline CDR1 and CDR2 sequences are MNHNY and SVGAGI (reference sequence). The CDR3 consists of 13 residues. The DNA of the CDR3 is TGTGCCAGCAGTTACTCGATGGCTCAGCCCCAGCATTTT. This translates into CASSYSMAQPQHF.

This chain joins TRBV6-6 and TRBJ2-3; no definite D call. The V end lost 0 bases, the J end lost 1 base, and 11 bases lay between the germline ends. The CDR3 sequence is 16 residues long. Germline V gives CDR1 MNHNY, CDR2 SVGAGI (reference sequence). DNA of the CDR3: TGTGCCAGCAGTTACTCCGGTAGATCGGGCACAGATACGCAGTATTTT. As protein: CASSYSGRSGTDTQYF.

This clone was counted between two and nine times. This sequence joins TRBV5-1 and TRBJ1-1, with D maybe TRBD1 (6 bases). Germline V lookup: CDR1 SGHRS, CDR2 YFSETQ. This CDR3 has 14 amino acids. The V end was cut by 7 bases, the J end by 7 bases, with 20 bases between. The CDR3 loop is CASGQGGGKVEAFF. In nucleotides, the CDR3 is TGCGCCAGCGGCCAAGGGGGGGGCAAGGTTGAAGCTTTCTTT.

The rearrangement links TRBV11-3 to TRBJ1-1, with TRBD1 matching over 9 bases. This CDR3 is 16 amino acids long. With 1 base clipped from V and 6 bases from J, the junction kept 9 bases outside the gene matches. Germline CDR1 and CDR2: SGHNT and YENEEA. For the CDR3, the DNA is TGTGCCAGCAGCTTAGCACCCGGGACAGGGTGGGCTGAAGCTTTCTTT. Translating it yields CASSLAPGTGWAEAFF.

The chain employs TRBV4-3 and TRBJ1-2; D may be TRBD1 (5 bases). Germline CDR1 and CDR2: LGHNA and YSLEER. The CDR3 is made up of 15 amino acids. The ends were cut back, 5 bases at V and 2 bases at J, with 15 bases in the middle. CDR3 protein: CASSGRGSSNYGYTF. CDR3 bases: TGCGCCAGCAGCGGGCGGGGCAGCTCAAACTATGGCTACACCTTC.

The chain combines TRBV24-1 with TRBJ2-2, with D maybe TRBD1 (6 bases). The CDR3 loop spans 17 amino acids. Germline V gene sequence: CDR1 KGHDR, CDR2 SFDVKD. Trimming stripped 3 bases from V and 6 bases from J, with 19 bases between. The CDR3 reads CATSDTTGDIEAGELFF. The DNA for the CDR3 is TGTGCCACCAGTGATACAACCGGGGACATCGAGGCCGGGGAGCTGTTTTTT.

As DNA, the CDR3 is TGTGCCAGCAGTGACGTGACAGGGGAGTACGAGCAGTACTTC. It encodes CASSDVTGEYEQYF. This chain joins TRBV2 and TRBJ2-7; TRBD1 aligns across 8 bases. Germline V gene sequence: CDR1 SNHLY, CDR2 FYNNEI. The CDR3 runs 14 residues. Trimming at V came to 3 bases and at J to 4 bases, leaving 5 bases not matched to a gene.

The rearrangement joins TRBV18 to TRBJ2-1; weak D call: TRBD1 (5 bases). Between the trimmed V and J ends, which lost 5 bases and 5 bases, there was a span of 10 bases. In germline, CDR1 is KGHSH, CDR2 LQKENI. CDR3 size: 13 residues. The CDR3 protein is CASSSLQDNEQFF. In nucleotides, the CDR3 is TGTGCCAGCTCATCACTACAGGACAATGAGCAGTTCTTC.

The genes are TRBV18 and TRBJ1-4; no reliable D call. Germline V lookup: CDR1 KGHSH, CDR2 LQKENI. The length of the CDR3 is 18 residues. V was cut by 5 bases and J by 4 bases, with 23 bases left in between. In DNA, the CDR3 is TGTGCCAGCTCAAACGCGCGGGGTCTATTCCGGGGTAATGAAAAACTGTTTTTT. It encodes CASSNARGLFRGNEKLFF.

J is TRBJ2-7 and V is TRBV6-1; 9 nucleotides match TRBD2. The CDR3 extends over 16 amino acids. V lost 5 bases and J lost 4; bases outside the gene matches: 12. Germline V lookup: CDR1 MNHNS, CDR2 SASEGT. CDR3 amino acids: CASSQGISGGRYEQYF. The CDR3 DNA reads as TGTGCCAGCAGTCAAGGAATTAGCGGGGGTCGTTACGAGCAGTACTTC.

V is TRBV2 and J is TRBJ2-7, with TRBD2 as a possible D gene (5 bases). Germline CDR1 SNHLY, CDR2 FYNNEI. The CDR3 loop spans 11 amino acids. V was cut by 5 bases and J by 8 bases, with 10 bases left in between. The CDR3 DNA follows: TGTGCCAGCAGTCGGACTCTCCAGCAGTACTTC. Its translation is CASSRTLQQYF.

The genes are TRBV2 and TRBJ1-1; weak D call: TRBD1 (6 bases). Germline CDR1 and CDR2: SNHLY and FYNNEI. The V end lost 7 bases, the J end lost 3 bases, and 21 bases lay between the germline ends. The CDR3 has 16 amino acids. The CDR3: CASNQGTGTRDTEAFF. CDR3 DNA sequence: TGTGCCAGCAACCAGGGAACAGGGACTAGGGACACTGAAGCTTTCTTT.

In nucleotides, the CDR3 is TGTGCCAGCAGCCAATCGAGGAGGGCCCAGGAAGCTTTCTTT. Translated, it gives CASSQSRRAQEAFF. The J gene is TRBJ1-1, the V gene TRBV3-1 (or the pseudogene TRBV3-2), with D hard to call. Germline V CDR1 and CDR2: LGHDT, YNNKEL (reference sequence). The CDR3 spans 14 residues. With 2 bases removed from V and 8 bases from J, the gap between germline ends came to 15 bases.

This rearrangement joins TRBV4-2 to TRBJ2-3, with 8 bases that match TRBD2. After removal of 0 bases from V and 4 bases from J, the junction contained 6 bases not matched to a gene. The length of the CDR3 is 16 residues. Germline assignment: CDR1 LGHNA and CDR2 YNFKEQ. The CDR3 sequence is CASSQDRGGSSDTQYF. The CDR3, as DNA: TGTGCCAGCAGCCAAGATCGGGGGGGAAGCTCAGATACGCAGTATTTT.

V usage is TRBV18 and J usage is TRBJ1-1; weak D call: TRBD1 (5 bases). Germline loops: CDR1 KGHSH, CDR2 LQKENI. CDR3 length: 13 amino acids. The ends were cut back, 0 bases at V and 7 bases at J, with 9 bases in the middle. DNA for the CDR3: TGTGCCAGCTCACCACCGAAGGGGTATGAAGCTTTCTTT. It encodes CASSPPKGYEAFF.

The chain combines TRBV5-1 with TRBJ1-2; possibly TRBD1 for D (5 bases). The germline V gene has CDR1 SGHRS and CDR2 YFSETQ. V shed 0 bases and J shed 8 bases, with 11 bases lying between them. The CDR3 has 13 amino acids. The CDR3 sequence: CASSLDRLSGYTF. DNA for the CDR3: TGCGCCAGCAGCTTGGACAGGCTCTCCGGCTACACCTTC.

V and J are TRBV4-1 and TRBJ1-2; TRBD1 is a possible D gene (6 bases). Trimming removed 1 base from V and 4 bases from J, with 13 bases in between. The length of the CDR3 is 15 residues. CDR1 is MGHRA, CDR2 YSYEKL, per germline. DNA of the CDR3: TGCGCCAGCAGCCAAGCAGGGGCGCAGGGCTATGGCTACACCTTC. Residues: CASSQAGAQGYGYTF.

The chain employs TRBV6-5 and TRBJ1-6; possibly TRBD1 for D (5 bases). Germline V gene sequence: CDR1 MNHEY, CDR2 SVGAGI. The CDR3 is made up of 14 amino acids. V was cut by 6 bases and J by 4 bases, with 10 bases left in between. CDR3 protein: CASSADRYNSPLHF. The CDR3 nucleotides are TGTGCCAGCAGCGCAGACAGATATAATTCACCCCTCCACTTT.

There are many counts of this clone. The CDR3 nucleotides read TGTGCCAGCAGTACCCGACAGGGCTATGGCTACACCTTC. This translates into CASSTRQGYGYTF. The rearrangement links TRBV27 to TRBJ1-2, with 7 bases identical to TRBD1. CDR1 MNHEY and CDR2 SMNVEV come from the germline V gene (reference sequence). V gave up 5 bases and J gave up 4 bases; unmatched junction bases: 4. The CDR3 length is 13 residues.

V usage is TRBV11-3 and J usage is TRBJ1-3, with unresolved D. Trimming stripped 2 bases from V and 3 bases from J, with 11 bases between. Germline V gene sequence: CDR1 SGHNT, CDR2 YENEEA. The CDR3 extends over 15 amino acids. The CDR3 loop reads CASSLLPSRGNTIYF. DNA for the CDR3: TGTGCCAGCAGCTTACTTCCCAGTCGTGGAAACACCATATATTTT.

V is TRBV19 and J is TRBJ1-1, with TRBD1 as a possible D gene (6 bases). The length of the CDR3 is 15 residues. Trimming left V 0 bases short and J 0 bases short, with 8 bases between. Per germline, CDR1 LNHDA and CDR2 SQIVND (reference sequence). The CDR3 sequence: CASSIDQGLNTEAFF. The CDR3, as DNA: TGTGCCAGTAGTATAGATCAGGGGTTGAACACTGAAGCTTTCTTT.

The gene calls are TRBV7-2 and TRBJ1-2; 7 bases are shared with TRBD1. V shed 0 bases and J 8 bases; nucleotides not matched to a gene: 6. This CDR3 spans 14 amino acids. CDR1 is SGHTA and CDR2 is FQGNSA in the germline V gene. The CDR3, as DNA: TGTGCCAGCAGCTTAGCACAGGGGCGAGGGGGCTACACCTTC. This translates into CASSLAQGRGGYTF.

V is TRBV11-2 and J is TRBJ2-1, with D perhaps matching TRBD2 (5 bases). The CDR3 has 14 residues. Trimming left V 5 bases short and J 2 bases short, with 10 bases between. Per the germline V gene, CDR1 is SGHAT and CDR2 is FQNNGV. The CDR3 DNA follows: TGTGCCAGCAGCGCACTCGGGACCTACAATGAGCAGTTCTTC. Its translation is CASSALGTYNEQFF. Drawing the rest from reference TRBV11-2 and TRBJ2-1, the complete variable domain is EAGVAQSPRYKIIEKRQSVAFWCNPISGHATLYWYQQILGQGPKLLIQFQNNGVVDDSQLPKDRFSAERLKGVDSTLKIQPAKLEDSAVYLCASSALGTYNEQFFGPGTRLTVL.

This clone has a handful of counts. This chain joins TRBV11-3 and TRBJ1-3; D gene unclear. With 4 bases removed from V and 4 bases from J, the gap between germline ends came to 8 bases. This CDR3 has 13 residues. The germline V gene has CDR1 SGHNT and CDR2 YENEEA. CDR3 in DNA: TGTGCCAGCAGCTGGCAACAGGGAAACACCATATATTTT. Translated: CASSWQQGNTIYF.

This chain connects TRBV6-5 to TRBJ2-7; D not certain. Trimming stripped 8 bases from V and 2 bases from J, with 19 bases between. This CDR3 spans 15 amino acids. CDR1 and CDR2 from the germline V gene are MNHEY and SVGAGI. DNA for the CDR3: TGTGCCAGCTCTTCCCCCAACAGTATTGCCTACGAGCAGTACTTC. Its translation is CASSSPNSIAYEQYF.

V usage is TRBV24-1 and J usage is TRBJ1-2; no definite D call. The V end lost 3 bases, the J end lost 4 bases, and 11 bases lay between the germline ends. The germline V gene has CDR1 KGHDR and CDR2 SFDVKD. The CDR3 spans 14 residues. This CDR3 is CATSDPDGSYGYTF. The CDR3, as DNA: TGTGCCACCAGTGATCCGGACGGGAGCTATGGCTACACCTTC.